A few counts support the clone carrying this T cell receptor beta chain. The sample comes from a study of T cells after yellow fever vaccination. Trimming cost V 1 base and J 0 bases, with 9 bases left between them. Germline V gene lookup returns CDR1 SGHDN and CDR2 FVKESK. This CDR3 comprises 15 residues. Each CDR3 protein gets one entry after TCRdb re-called the 5' RACE reads with MiXCR. Among about 320,000 distinct CDR3 sequences listed, approximately 7% were seen once. The clonotype was recovered from a young man who received the YFV17D yellow fever vaccine. Sequenced material: PBMCs, taken roughly seven weeks after the first yellow fever vaccination. V and J are TRBV14 and TRBJ1-1; D not certain. The CDR3 region is CASSQVVGLNTEAFF. In DNA form, the CDR3 reads TGTGCCAGCAGCCAAGTTGTCGGCCTGAACACTGAAGCTTTCTTT.